Following are 11 T cell receptor beta chains from one sample sequenced in a study of cytomegalovirus exposure and HLA in healthy donors. The data were produced by immunoSEQ multiplex PCR, yet TCRdb's version contains in-frame clones alone and is incomplete. The repertoire has 200,000 to 300,000 clones, about 92% of them found once; the top ten carry 3.1%. Sequencing was done on a sample of PBMCs. These receptors originate from a woman aged 25-40 years in good health and CMV-seronegative.

This chain uses TRBV13 with TRBJ2-7; D not resolved. This CDR3 has 13 amino acids. Looked up from germline, CDR1 is PRHDT and CDR2 is FYEKMQ (reference sequence). Trimming stripped 0 bases from V and 6 bases from J, with 9 bases between. CDR3: CASSLGQPAEQYF. In DNA form, the CDR3 reads TGTGCCAGCAGCTTAGGCCAACCCGCCGAGCAGTACTTC.

V is TRBV28 and J is TRBJ2-7; the match to TRBD1 covers 7 bases. J was trimmed by 4 bases and V by 2 bases; bases with no gene match: 17. Germline V CDR1 and CDR2: MDHEN, SYDVKM. The CDR3 consists of 18 residues. CDR3 DNA: TGTGCCAGCAGTTTAATTTCATGGGACGGGACAGCGCGATACGAGCAGTACTTC. Protein product: CASSLISWDGTARYEQYF.

This chain connects TRBV9 to TRBJ2-2, with D possibly TRBD2 on 6 matching bases. V was trimmed by 1 base and J by 3 bases, leaving 13 bases between them. Germline V lookup: CDR1 SGDLS, CDR2 YYNGEE. The CDR3 spans 16 residues. CDR3 nucleotides: TGTGCCAGCAGCGTAAATGTCAGGGAGGACACCGGGGAGCTGTTTTTT. It codes for CASSVNVREDTGELFF. The full variable domain, with the rest looked up from reference TRBV9 and TRBJ2-2, is DSGVTQTPKHLITATGQRVTLRCSPRSGDLSVYWYQQSLDQGLQFLIQYYNGEERAKGNILERFSAQQFPDLHSELNLSSLELGDSALYFCASSVNVREDTGELFFGEGSRLTVL.

The V call is TRBV5-1, the J call TRBJ2-3; 14 bases line up with TRBD2. J lost 3 bases, V lost 4 bases, and 7 bases had no gene match. The length of the CDR3 is 17 residues. Germline CDR1 is SGHRS and CDR2 is YFSETQ. DNA of the CDR3: TGCGCCAGCAGCCTCGGGACTAGCGGGAGTCGGACAGATACGCAGTATTTT. It codes for CASSLGTSGSRTDTQYF.

V gene TRBV28 combines with J gene TRBJ1-2; 7 nucleotides align to TRBD1. The CDR3 covers 12 residues. In germline, CDR1 is MDHEN, CDR2 SYDVKM. The ends lost 5 bases at V and 6 bases at J; junction bases unmatched: 3. The CDR3 DNA follows: TGTGCCAGCAGTGTGACAGGGAATGGCTACACCTTC. The encoded protein is CASSVTGNGYTF.

This clone was counted a single time. The V call is TRBV4-3, the J call TRBJ2-7, with 11 bases aligning to TRBD1. Germline V lookup: CDR1 LGHNA, CDR2 YSLEER. With V trimmed by 1 base and J by 6 bases, 8 bases remained unmatched. The CDR3 is 16 residues long. CDR3 coding DNA: TGCGCCAGCAGCCAAGTGTCTAGGACAGGGGGCTCCGAGCAGTACTTC. Encoded protein: CASSQVSRTGGSEQYF.

This chain uses TRBV7-6 with TRBJ2-7; 7 nucleotides line up with TRBD2. After removal of 5 bases from V and 4 bases from J, the junction contained 11 bases not matched to a gene. This CDR3 is 15 amino acids long. Germline values: CDR1 SGHVS, CDR2 FNYEAQ. For the CDR3, the DNA is TGTGCCAGCAGCCAGACCCTAGCGGAGATATACGAGCAGTACTTC. Translation gives CASSQTLAEIYEQYF.

This chain joins TRBV6-6 and TRBJ2-3; a weak D match, TRBD1 (5 bases). CDR3 length equals 14 residues. Trimming shortened V by 2 bases and J by 5 bases, and 11 bases separated the two germline ends. The germline gives CDR1 MNHNY, CDR2 SVGAGI (reference sequence). The CDR3 here is CASSYTSRVDTQYF. The CDR3 DNA reads TGTGCCAGCAGTTACACCTCCAGGGTAGATACGCAGTATTTT.

The V call is TRBV30, the J call TRBJ2-1; no clear D. Trimming left V 2 bases short and J 8 bases short, with 25 bases between. Germline assignment: CDR1 GTSNPN and CDR2 SVGIG (reference sequence). This CDR3 contains 17 residues. The CDR3 DNA follows: TGTGCCTGGAGTTCCCATACCACCCCCGGGTTTGGCGATGAGCAGTTCTTC. Its protein is CAWSSHTTPGFGDEQFF.

V is TRBV18 and J is TRBJ2-7, with D possibly being TRBD1 (5 bases). Per the germline V gene, CDR1 is KGHSH and CDR2 is LQKENI. This CDR3 has 15 amino acids. V was cut by 3 bases and J by 6 bases, with 18 bases left in between. In nucleotides, the CDR3 is TGTGCCAGCTCACCTACTTCCGTGACAGAGACCGAGCAGTACTTC. This sequence encodes CASSPTSVTETEQYF.

The J gene is TRBJ2-5, the V gene TRBV25-1, with D maybe TRBD1 (6 bases). The CDR3 extends over 15 amino acids. From germline, CDR1 is MGHDK and CDR2 SYGVNS. V was pared by 4 bases and J by 5 bases, with 17 bases between. CDR3 in amino acids: CASSVNTGIRETQYF. The CDR3 DNA follows: TGTGCCAGCAGTGTGAACACAGGGATTCGGGAGACCCAGTACTTC.